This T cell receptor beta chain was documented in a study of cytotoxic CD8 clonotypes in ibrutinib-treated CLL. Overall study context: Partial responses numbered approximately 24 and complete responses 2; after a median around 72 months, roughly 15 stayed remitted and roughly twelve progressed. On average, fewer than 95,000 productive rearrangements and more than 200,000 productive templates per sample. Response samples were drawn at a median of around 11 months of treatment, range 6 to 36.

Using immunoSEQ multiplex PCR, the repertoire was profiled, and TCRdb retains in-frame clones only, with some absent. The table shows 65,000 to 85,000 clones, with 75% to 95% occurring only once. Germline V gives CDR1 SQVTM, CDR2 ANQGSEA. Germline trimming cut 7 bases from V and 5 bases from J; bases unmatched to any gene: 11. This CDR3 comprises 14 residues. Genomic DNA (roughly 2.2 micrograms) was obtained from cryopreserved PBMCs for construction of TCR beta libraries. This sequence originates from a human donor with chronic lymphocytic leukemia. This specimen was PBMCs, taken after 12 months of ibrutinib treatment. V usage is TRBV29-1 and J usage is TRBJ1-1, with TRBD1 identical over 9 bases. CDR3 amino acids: CSARRDRVGTEAFF. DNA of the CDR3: TGCAGCGCCCGAAGGGACAGGGTCGGGACTGAAGCTTTCTTT. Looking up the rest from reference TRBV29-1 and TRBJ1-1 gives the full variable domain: SAVISQKPSRDICQRGTSLTIQCQVDSQVTMMFWYRQQPGQSLTLIATANQGSEATYESGFVIDKFPISRPNLTFSTLTVSNMSPEDSSIYLCSARRDRVGTEAFFGQGTRLTVV.